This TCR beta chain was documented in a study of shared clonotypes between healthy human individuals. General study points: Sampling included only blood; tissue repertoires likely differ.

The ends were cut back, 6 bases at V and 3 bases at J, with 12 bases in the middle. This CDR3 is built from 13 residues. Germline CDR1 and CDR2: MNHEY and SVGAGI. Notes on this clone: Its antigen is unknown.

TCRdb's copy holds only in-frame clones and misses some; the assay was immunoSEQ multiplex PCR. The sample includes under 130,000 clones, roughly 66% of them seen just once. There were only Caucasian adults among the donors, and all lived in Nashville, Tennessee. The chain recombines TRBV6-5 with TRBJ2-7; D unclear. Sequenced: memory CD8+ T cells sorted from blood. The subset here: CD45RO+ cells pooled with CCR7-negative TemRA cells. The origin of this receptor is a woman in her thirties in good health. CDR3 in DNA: TGTGCCAGCAGCCCAGGCCTGGACTACGAGCAGTACTTC. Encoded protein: CASSPGLDYEQYF.